This T cell receptor beta chain was retrieved from a study of blood T cells in healthy people across ages. On this clonotype itself: Germline and junction disagree at one end, which may indicate a read error.

For the second PCR, which ran for about 6 to 11 cycles, a sample-barcoded 5' primer and a J-beta primer mix were used. TCRdb fed the 5' RACE reads into MiXCR, producing one record per CDR3 protein. The sample shows just over 800,000 distinct CDR3 sequences, approximately 65% of them seen only once. From germline, CDR1 is SGDLS and CDR2 YYNGEE. This CDR3 region has 15 residues. The sample taken for sequencing was blood. This clonotype originated in a man aged 30 to 39 in good health. This chain uses TRBV9 with TRBJ1-6, with a tentative D call TRBD1 (5 bases). CDR3 sequence (DNA): TGCGCCAGCAGCGTAGCGGGAGGGGAGGATTCACCCCTCCACTTT. It codes for CASSVAGGEDSPLHF.